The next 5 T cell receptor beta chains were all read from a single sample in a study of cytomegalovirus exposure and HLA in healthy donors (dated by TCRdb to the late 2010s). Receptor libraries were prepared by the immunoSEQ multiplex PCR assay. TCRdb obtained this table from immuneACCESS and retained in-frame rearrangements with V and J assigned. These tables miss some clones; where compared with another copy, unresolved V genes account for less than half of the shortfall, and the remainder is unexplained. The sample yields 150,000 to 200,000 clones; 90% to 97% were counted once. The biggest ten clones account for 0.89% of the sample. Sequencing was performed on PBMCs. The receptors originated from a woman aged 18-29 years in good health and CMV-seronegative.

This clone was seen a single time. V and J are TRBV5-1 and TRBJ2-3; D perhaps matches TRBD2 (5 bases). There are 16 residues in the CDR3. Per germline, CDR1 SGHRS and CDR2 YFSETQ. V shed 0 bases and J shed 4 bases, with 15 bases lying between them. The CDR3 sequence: CASSLAGRGAADTQYF. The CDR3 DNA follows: TGCGCCAGCAGCTTGGCCGGTCGGGGAGCCGCAGATACGCAGTATTTT.

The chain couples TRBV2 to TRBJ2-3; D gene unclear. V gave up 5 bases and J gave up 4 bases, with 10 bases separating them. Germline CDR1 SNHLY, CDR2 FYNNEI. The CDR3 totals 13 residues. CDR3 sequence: CASSPLPADTQYF. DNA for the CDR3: TGTGCCAGCAGTCCACTACCAGCAGATACGCAGTATTTT. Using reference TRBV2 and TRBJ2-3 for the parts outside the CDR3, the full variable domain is EPEVTQTPSHQVTQMGQEVILRCVPISNHLYFYWYRQILGQKVEFLVSFYNNEISEKSEIFDDQFSVERPDGSNFTLKIRSTKLEDSAMYFCASSPLPADTQYFGPGTRLTVL.

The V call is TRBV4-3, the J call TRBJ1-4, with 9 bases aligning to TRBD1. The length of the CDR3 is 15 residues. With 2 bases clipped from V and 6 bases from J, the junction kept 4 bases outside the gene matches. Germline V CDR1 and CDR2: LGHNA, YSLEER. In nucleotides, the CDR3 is TGCGCCAGCAGCCAAACAGGGGGCTGGTATGAAAAACTGTTTTTT. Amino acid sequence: CASSQTGGWYEKLFF.

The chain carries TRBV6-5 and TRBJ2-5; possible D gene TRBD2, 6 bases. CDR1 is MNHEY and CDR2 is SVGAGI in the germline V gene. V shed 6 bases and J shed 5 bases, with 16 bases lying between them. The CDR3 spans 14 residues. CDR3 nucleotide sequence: TGTGCCAGCAGCCAAACGGGAGTGGGGGAGACCCAGTACTTC. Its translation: CASSQTGVGETQYF.

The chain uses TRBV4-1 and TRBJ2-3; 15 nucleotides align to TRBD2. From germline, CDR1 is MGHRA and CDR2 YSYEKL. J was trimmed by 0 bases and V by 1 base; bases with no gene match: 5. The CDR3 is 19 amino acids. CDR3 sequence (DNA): TGCGCCAGCAGCCAAGTGGGACTAGCGGGGGGTACTAGCACAGATACGCAGTATTTT. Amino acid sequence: CASSQVGLAGGTSTDTQYF.